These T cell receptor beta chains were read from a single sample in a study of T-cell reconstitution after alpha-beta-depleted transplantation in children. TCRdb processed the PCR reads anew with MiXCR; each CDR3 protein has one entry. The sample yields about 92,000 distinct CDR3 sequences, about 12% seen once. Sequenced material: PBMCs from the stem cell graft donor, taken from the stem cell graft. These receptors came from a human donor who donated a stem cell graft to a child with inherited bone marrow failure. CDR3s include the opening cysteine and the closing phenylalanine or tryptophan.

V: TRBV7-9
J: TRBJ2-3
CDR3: CASTRMTGLDTQYF

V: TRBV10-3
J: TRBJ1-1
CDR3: CAISPGDTEAFF

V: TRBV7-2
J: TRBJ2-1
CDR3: CASRQGGGRGGEQFF

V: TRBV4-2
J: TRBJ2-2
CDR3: CASSPPGAGGELFF

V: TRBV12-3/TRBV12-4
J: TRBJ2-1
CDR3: CASMRGYNEQFF

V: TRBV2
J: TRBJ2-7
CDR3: CASRDRGYEQYF

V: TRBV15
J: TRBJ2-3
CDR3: CATSWPGQSTDTQYF

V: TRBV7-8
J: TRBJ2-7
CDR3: CASSLGFSYEQYF

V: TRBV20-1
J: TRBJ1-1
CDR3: CSARSGQGRTEAFF

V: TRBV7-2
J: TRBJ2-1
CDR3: CASSLELGSYNEQFF

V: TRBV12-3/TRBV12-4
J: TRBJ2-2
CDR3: CASTLSRLAGELFF

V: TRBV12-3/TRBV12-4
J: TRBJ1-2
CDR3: CASSSYPGDYGYTF

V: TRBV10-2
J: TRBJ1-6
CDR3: CASSETAGSPLHF

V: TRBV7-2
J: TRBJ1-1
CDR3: CASSPRQLGGNTEAFF

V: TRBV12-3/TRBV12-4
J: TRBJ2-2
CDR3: CASRPRANTGELFF

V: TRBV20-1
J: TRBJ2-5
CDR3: CSARVIGQAAYDQETQYF

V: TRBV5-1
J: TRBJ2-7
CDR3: CASSLEISYEQYF

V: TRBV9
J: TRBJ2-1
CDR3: CASSAWTEGVSEQFF

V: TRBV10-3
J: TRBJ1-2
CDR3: CAIRDTVKDGYTF

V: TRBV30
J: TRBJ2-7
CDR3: CAWKRNWGDYEQYF

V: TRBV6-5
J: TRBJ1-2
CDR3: CASRLTGGKVGYTF

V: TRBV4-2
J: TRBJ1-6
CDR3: CASSQEAGGFNSPLHF

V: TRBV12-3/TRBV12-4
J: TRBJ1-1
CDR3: CASRLSGLNTEAFF

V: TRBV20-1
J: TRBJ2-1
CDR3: CSALDFSSSYNEQFF

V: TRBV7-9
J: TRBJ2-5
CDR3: CASSLVVETQYF

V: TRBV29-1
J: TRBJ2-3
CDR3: CSFVYGGSDTQYF

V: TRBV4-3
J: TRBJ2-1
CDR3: CASSQDRAGAMSSYNEQFF

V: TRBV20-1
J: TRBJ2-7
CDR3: CSARSTGSDYEQYF

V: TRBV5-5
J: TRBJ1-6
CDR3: CASSPDRESSYNSPLHF

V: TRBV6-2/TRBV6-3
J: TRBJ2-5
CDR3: CASDSMKETQYF

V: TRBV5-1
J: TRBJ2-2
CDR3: CASSLLLAGAANTGELFF

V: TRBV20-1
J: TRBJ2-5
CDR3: CSARWGGRETQYF

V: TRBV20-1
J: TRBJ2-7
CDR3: CSAREGGDSYEQYF

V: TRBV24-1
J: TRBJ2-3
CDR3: CATSDFPGTGALRGTDTQYF

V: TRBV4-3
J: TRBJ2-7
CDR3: CASSQLTSGLSYEQYF

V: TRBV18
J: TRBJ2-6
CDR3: CASSPPSGANVLTF

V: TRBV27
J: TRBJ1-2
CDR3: CASSLLGGSDGYTF

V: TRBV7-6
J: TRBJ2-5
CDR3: CASSPGQGARETQYF

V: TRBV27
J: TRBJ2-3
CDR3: CASTPMSGGNTDTQYF

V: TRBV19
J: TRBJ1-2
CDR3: CASGGVPTGFPYGYTF

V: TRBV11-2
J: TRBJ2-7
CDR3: CASRPSTGPYEQYF

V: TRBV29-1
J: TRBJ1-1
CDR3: CSVGPGLGDNTEAFF

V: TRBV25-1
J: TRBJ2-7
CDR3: CASGTSRRGNEQYF

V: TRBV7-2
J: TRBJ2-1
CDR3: CASSPPGLGDDEQFF

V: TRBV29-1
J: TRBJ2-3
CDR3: CSVGPTHYF

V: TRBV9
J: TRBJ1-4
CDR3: CASSPGEGDEKLFF